Each of the 5 T cell receptor beta chains below was sequenced from the same sample in a study of T cell clonotyping in hematopoietic cell transplantation (dated by TCRdb to about 2021). According to the study, the label for this sample's time point signals: 180 days after allo-HCT. Library preparation used the immunoSEQ multiplex PCR assay. The table comes from immuneACCESS by way of TCRdb, which keeps in-frame sequences with V and J called. Part of the clones is missing from these tables; in studies checked, under half for an unresolved V gene and the rest for unknown reasons. The sample table contains under 9,500 clones; only one count was recorded for about 79% of them. Just over 45% of the sample rests with the top ten. The source material was peripheral blood mononuclear cells, sampled 180 days after allogeneic stem cell transplant. The origin of the receptors is a female patient aged 50 to 65 who had an allogeneic stem cell transplant from a related donor, so the T cells may come from the graft donor. Some clones in this sample may be carry-over from other donors' samples.

CDR3 DNA sequence: TGTGCCAGCAGCTTCACGAGGACAGGGATTAACTATGGCTACACCTTC. Translating gives CASSFTRTGINYGYTF. The chain uses TRBV7-2 and TRBJ1-2, with TRBD1 matching over 8 bases. Germline CDR1 and CDR2: SGHTA and FQGNSA. The CDR3 is 16 amino acids. Losses at the gene ends were 3 bases for V and 1 base for J; bases not matched to a gene: 7. Complete variable domain (other parts from reference TRBV7-2 and TRBJ1-2): GAGVSQSPSNKVTEKGKDVELRCDPISGHTALYWYRQSLGQGLEFLIYFQGNSAPDKSGLPSDRFSAERTGGSVSTLTIQRTQQEDSAVYLCASSFTRTGINYGYTFGSGTRLTVV.

V usage is TRBV2 and J usage is TRBJ1-2, with D perhaps TRBD1 (5 bases). CDR1 and CDR2 (germline): SNHLY, FYNNEI. The CDR3 totals 15 residues. Trimming took 2 bases from V and 2 from J, leaving 12 bases between them. For the CDR3, the DNA is TGTGCCAGCAGTGAATATCAGGGCCAGAACTATGGCTACACCTTC. Its protein product is CASSEYQGQNYGYTF.

The chain combines TRBV13 with TRBJ2-7, with D maybe TRBD1 (6 bases). Deletions cut 1 base from V and 3 bases from J, with 16 bases between. This CDR3 is 16 amino acids long. Germline CDR1 is PRHDT and CDR2 is FYEKMQ (reference sequence). CDR3 sequence: CASSLVPTGYNYEQYF. As DNA, the CDR3 is TGTGCCAGCAGCTTAGTGCCGACAGGTTACAACTACGAGCAGTACTTC. The variable domain in full, completed from reference TRBV13 and TRBJ2-7, reads AAGVIQSPRHLIKEKRETATLKCYPIPRHDTVYWYQQGPGQDPQFLISFYEKMQSDKGSIPDRFSAQQFSDYHSELNMSSLELGDSALYFCASSLVPTGYNYEQYFGPGTRLTVT.

J is TRBJ2-2 and V is TRBV5-1; the D gene is possibly TRBD1 (5 bases). Trimming took off 6 bases at V and 1 base at J, with 7 bases between the two ends. This CDR3 spans 13 amino acids. Germline CDR1 is SGHRS and CDR2 is YFSETQ. The CDR3 DNA reads TGCGCCAGCATCAGGGAGAACACCGGGGAGCTGTTTTTT. Amino acids: CASIRENTGELFF.

The chain carries TRBV2 and TRBJ2-5, with TRBD2 identical over 7 bases. This CDR3 has 14 residues. Germline CDR1 and CDR2: SNHLY and FYNNEI. The V gene end was trimmed by 4 bases and the J gene end by 3 bases; junction bases not matched to a gene: 5. CDR3 sequence reads: CASSGRGGEETQYF. CDR3 in DNA: TGTGCCAGCAGTGGTAGGGGAGGGGAAGAGACCCAGTACTTC.